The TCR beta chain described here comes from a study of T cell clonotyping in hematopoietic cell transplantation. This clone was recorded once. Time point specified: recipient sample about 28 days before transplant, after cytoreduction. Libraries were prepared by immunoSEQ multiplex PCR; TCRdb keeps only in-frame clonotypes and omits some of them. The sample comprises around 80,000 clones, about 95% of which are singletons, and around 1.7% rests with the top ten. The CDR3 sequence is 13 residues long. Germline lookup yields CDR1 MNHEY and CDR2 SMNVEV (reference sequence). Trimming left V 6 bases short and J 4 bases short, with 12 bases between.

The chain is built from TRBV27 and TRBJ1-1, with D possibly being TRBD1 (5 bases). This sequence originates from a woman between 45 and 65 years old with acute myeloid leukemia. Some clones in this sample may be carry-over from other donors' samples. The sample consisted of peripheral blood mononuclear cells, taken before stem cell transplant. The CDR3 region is CASSVGGGTEAFF. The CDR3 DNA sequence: TGTGCCAGCAGCGTGGGGGGAGGCACTGAAGCTTTCTTT.